This is a list of T cell receptor beta chains from one sample in a study of blood T cell repertoires in COVID-19. The protocol was immunoSEQ multiplex PCR, while the TCRdb copy is restricted to in-frame clones and leaves out a portion. Seen here are fewer than 100,000 clones, 80% to 90% observed once, and the top ten hold 15%. What was sequenced was peripheral blood. The receptors stem from a human donor in a cohort sampled during active COVID-19. The CDR3 runs from the conserved cysteine through the conserved F or W. Fields, in order: D gene, V gene, J gene, clone size, CDR3 protein, CDR3 DNA. D genes are given only for firm matches. Clone size is shown for a subset of rows, as once, few, many or a class of expanded clone.

-	TRBV14	TRBJ1-2	-	CASSPGSNYGYTF	TGTGCCAGCAGCCCGGGGTCTAACTATGGCTACACCTTC
-	TRBV12-5	TRBJ2-7	-	CASGGPSSYEQYF	TGTGCTAGCGGCGGGCCTAGCTCCTACGAGCAGTACTTC
TRBD1	TRBV30	TRBJ1-2	-	CAWSVDRGEGGYTF	TGTGCCTGGAGTGTCGACAGGGGAGAGGGTGGCTACACCTTC
-	TRBV6-2/TRBV6-3	TRBJ1-6	-	CASSPVRRGSPLHF	TGTGCCAGCAGCCCGGTAAGGAGAGGTTCACCCCTCCACTTT
TRBD2	TRBV18	TRBJ2-1	-	CASSSSGGSSYNEQFF	TGTGCCAGCTCATCCAGCGGGGGGAGCTCCTACAATGAGCAGTTCTTC
TRBD2	TRBV4-1	TRBJ2-2	-	CASTRAGEGTGELFF	TGCGCCAGTACCCGAGCGGGAGAAGGCACCGGGGAGCTGTTTTTT
-	TRBV5-1	TRBJ1-4	once	CASSPGDWNEKLFF	TGCGCCAGCAGCCCGGGGGACTGGAATGAAAAACTGTTTTTT
TRBD1	TRBV19	TRBJ1-5	-	CASTEGAYSNQPQHF	TGTGCCAGTACGGAGGGGGCTTATAGCAATCAGCCCCAGCATTTT
TRBD2	TRBV19	TRBJ2-7	-	CASSFTSGSFYEQYF	TGTGCCAGTAGTTTCACTAGCGGGAGTTTCTACGAGCAGTACTTC
TRBD1	TRBV5-1	TRBJ2-2	-	CASSPRAGQGHGELFF	TGCGCCAGCAGCCCCCGGGCAGGACAGGGCCACGGGGAGCTGTTTTTT
TRBD1	TRBV30	TRBJ1-2	few	CAWSRDRVSSQRGGYTF	TGTGCCTGGAGCAGGGACAGGGTTAGCTCCCAGCGGGGGGGCTACACCTTC
TRBD1	TRBV27	TRBJ1-6	-	CASSLTTGGGPLHF	TGTGCCAGCAGTTTGACGACAGGGGGTGGACCCCTCCACTTT
TRBD2	TRBV7-8	TRBJ2-1	once	CASSLAYRASGSSYNEQFF	TGTGCCAGCAGCTTAGCTTATAGGGCTAGCGGGAGTTCCTACAATGAGCAGTTCTTC
TRBD2	TRBV4-1	TRBJ2-1	-	CASSLTTSGGLYNEQFF	TGCGCCAGCAGCCTTACGACTAGCGGGGGACTCTACAATGAGCAGTTCTTC
-	TRBV6-5	TRBJ2-6	once	CASSYRSTGANVLTF	TGTGCCAGCAGTTACCGGTCTACTGGGGCCAACGTCCTGACTTTC
TRBD1	TRBV5-1	TRBJ1-1	-	CASSLGQATEAFF	TGCGCCAGCAGCTTAGGACAGGCCACTGAAGCTTTCTTT
TRBD1	TRBV5-6	TRBJ2-3	few	CASSRAGTGSSDTQYF	TGTGCCAGCAGTCGGGCCGGGACAGGGTCCTCAGATACGCAGTATTTT
TRBD2	TRBV7-9	TRBJ2-7	-	CASSLAWGLDEQYF	TGTGCCAGCAGCTTAGCCTGGGGACTAGACGAGCAGTACTTC
-	TRBV5-1	TRBJ1-6	-	CASSPLDSSYNSPLHF	TGCGCCAGCAGCCCATTGGACAGCTCCTATAATTCACCCCTCCACTTT
-	TRBV7-9	TRBJ2-3	few	CASSLQGSTDTQYF	TGTGCCAGCAGCTTGCAGGGGAGCACAGATACGCAGTATTTT
TRBD1	TRBV7-8	TRBJ1-1	-	CASSRQGGNTEAFF	TGTGCCAGCAGTAGACAGGGAGGGAACACTGAAGCTTTCTTT
-	TRBV7-2	TRBJ2-2	once	CASSWDSNTGELFF	TGTGCCAGCAGCTGGGACTCGAACACCGGGGAGCTGTTTTTT
-	TRBV5-1	TRBJ2-6	-	CASSTRTYGANVLTF	TGCGCCAGCAGCACACGAACGTATGGGGCCAACGTCCTGACTTTC
-	TRBV19	TRBJ1-6	few	CASRYREDNSPLHF	TGTGCCAGTAGATACCGAGAGGATAATTCACCCCTCCACTTT
TRBD2	TRBV6-2/TRBV6-3	TRBJ2-3	once	CASSLTSGSTDTQYF	TGTGCCAGCAGTTTGACTAGCGGGAGCACAGATACGCAGTATTTT
TRBD1	TRBV6-5	TRBJ2-7	-	CASSYSGRGLGEQYF	TGTGCCAGCAGTTACTCAGGCAGGGGGCTGGGCGAGCAGTACTTC
-	TRBV5-1	TRBJ1-1	once	CASSLTGEAFF	TGCGCCAGCAGCTTGACAGGGGAAGCTTTCTTT
TRBD2	TRBV2	TRBJ2-3	-	CASSEGRGGTDTQYF	TGTGCCAGCAGCGAGGGGCGGGGGGGCACAGATACGCAGTATTTT
TRBD1	TRBV7-2	TRBJ1-4	-	CASSPGQGSNEKLFF	TGTGCCAGCAGCCCCGGACAGGGAAGTAATGAAAAACTGTTTTTT
TRBD1	TRBV6-2/TRBV6-3	TRBJ1-1	-	CASSSRLLDRGYEAFF	TGTGCCAGCAGTTCCCGCCTCCTGGACAGGGGCTATGAAGCTTTCTTT
TRBD2	TRBV6-5	TRBJ2-1	-	CAAGLAGVHEQFF	TGTGCCGCAGGACTAGCGGGAGTCCATGAGCAGTTCTTC
TRBD1	TRBV6-5	TRBJ2-2	-	CASSLGQGNTGELFF	TGTGCCAGCAGTTTAGGACAGGGGAACACCGGGGAGCTGTTTTTT
TRBD1	TRBV19	TRBJ1-2	-	CASQGGNGYTF	TGTGCCAGTCAGGGGGGTAATGGCTACACCTTC
TRBD1	TRBV5-1	TRBJ2-2	-	CASSTGTGNTGELFF	TGCGCCAGCAGCACCGGGACAGGAAACACCGGGGAGCTGTTTTTT
-	TRBV5-8	TRBJ1-1	-	CASSLRGNTEAFF	TGTGCCAGCAGCTTGAGGGGGAACACTGAAGCTTTCTTT
TRBD1	TRBV2	TRBJ2-6	once	CASRFQPGQDSGANVLTF	TGTGCCAGCAGATTCCAGCCGGGACAGGACTCTGGGGCCAACGTCCTGACTTTC
-	TRBV27	TRBJ1-6	-	CASSFGRVPPFINSPLHF	TGTGCCAGCAGTTTTGGCAGGGTGCCCCCATTCATTAATTCACCCCTCCACTTT
-	TRBV5-1	TRBJ1-3	once	CASSLVQGSGNTIYF	TGCGCCAGCAGCCTTGTACAGGGATCCGGAAACACCATATATTTT
-	TRBV12-3/TRBV12-4	TRBJ1-1	-	CASSRGTEAFF	TGTGCCAGCAGTCGGGGAACTGAAGCTTTCTTT
-	TRBV7-8	TRBJ2-1	-	CASSLRDFQPFF	TGTGCCAGCAGCTTAAGAGACTTCCAGCCGTTCTTC
TRBD1	TRBV5-4	TRBJ1-4	-	CASSLPPGTDHNEKLFF	TGTGCCAGCAGCTTGCCCCCCGGGACAGACCATAATGAAAAACTGTTTTTT
TRBD1	TRBV19	TRBJ2-3	-	CASSIATGVDTQYF	TGTGCCAGTAGTATCGCGACAGGGGTGGATACGCAGTATTTT
-	TRBV4-1	TRBJ1-5	-	CASSPIFSGNQPQHF	TGCGCCAGCAGCCCCATCTTCTCGGGGAATCAGCCCCAGCATTTT
-	TRBV6-4	TRBJ2-7	-	CASSDSGTLSYEQYF	TGTGCCAGCAGTGACTCAGGGACTTTATCCTACGAGCAGTACTTC
-	TRBV5-4	TRBJ2-7	-	CASSDRVNYEQYF	TGTGCCAGCAGCGACCGGGTAAACTACGAGCAGTACTTC
TRBD1	TRBV5-8	TRBJ1-6	-	CASSLETGGSNSPLHF	TGTGCCAGCAGCTTGGAGACAGGGGGCAGTAATTCACCCCTCCACTTT
-	TRBV7-8	TRBJ2-2	-	CASSLVLRTGVIANTGELFF	TGTGCCAGCAGCTTAGTCCTACGGACGGGGGTTATCGCGAACACCGGGGAGCTGTTTTTT
TRBD1	TRBV12-3/TRBV12-4	TRBJ1-5	few	CASRGTGNQPQHF	TGTGCCAGCAGGGGGACAGGCAATCAGCCCCAGCATTTT
TRBD1	TRBV27	TRBJ2-7	few	CASRKTGGLYEQYF	TGTGCCAGCAGGAAGACAGGGGGCTTATACGAGCAGTACTTC
-	TRBV7-8	TRBJ2-5	-	CASSLVPGRETQYF	TGTGCCAGCAGCTTAGTTCCGGGTAGGGAGACCCAGTACTTC
-	TRBV21-1	TRBJ2-4	-	CASSKVKRTGVSAKNIQYF	TGTGCCAGCAGCAAAGTGAAAAGGACAGGGGTTTCGGCCAAAAACATTCAGTACTTC
-	TRBV28	TRBJ1-2	-	CASSLRSGYTF	TGTGCCAGCAGTTTGCGATCAGGCTACACCTTC
-	TRBV28	TRBJ1-4	-	CASSPPAGRINEKLFF	TGTGCCAGCAGCCCTCCGGCGGGGCGGATTAATGAAAAACTGTTTTTT
TRBD1	TRBV27	TRBJ1-5	-	CASSPGTGHQPQHF	TGTGCCAGCAGCCCCGGGACAGGGCATCAGCCCCAGCATTTT
-	TRBV5-4	TRBJ1-1	-	CASSFDSLNTEAFF	TGTGCCAGCAGCTTTGACAGTTTGAACACTGAAGCTTTCTTT